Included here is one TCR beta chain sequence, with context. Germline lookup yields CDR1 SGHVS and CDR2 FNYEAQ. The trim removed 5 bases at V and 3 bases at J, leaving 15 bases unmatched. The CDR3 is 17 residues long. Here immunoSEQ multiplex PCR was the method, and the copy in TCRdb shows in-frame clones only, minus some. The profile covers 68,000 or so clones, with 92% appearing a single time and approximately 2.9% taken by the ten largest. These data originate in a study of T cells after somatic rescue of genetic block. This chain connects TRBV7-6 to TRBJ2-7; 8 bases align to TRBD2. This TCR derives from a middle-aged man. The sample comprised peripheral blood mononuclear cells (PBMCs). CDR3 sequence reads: CASSPEARLALVYEQYF. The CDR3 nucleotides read TGTGCCAGCAGCCCCGAGGCCAGACTAGCGTTAGTCTACGAGCAGTACTTC.